Included here is one TCR beta chain sequence, with context. This sample is part of a study of blood T cell repertoires in COVID-19. Study-level information: Samples taken during acute and convalescent COVID-19 were collected in the United States, Italy and Spain. PBMCs, B-cell-depleted T cells, or T cells were the source of the cDNA or gDNA that made up the material.

The ends lost 1 base at V and 1 base at J; junction bases unmatched: 5. The CDR3 contains 16 residues. CDR1 MGHRA and CDR2 YSYEKL come from the germline V gene. Per the original data handling: How many nucleated cells were present was estimated from reference gene primer amplification. Assay used: immunoSEQ multiplex PCR; TCRdb lists only in-frame clones, some missing. V, J and clone size are taken as reported in that table, and D and trimming were inferred from the DNA itself. Seen here are approximately 70,000 clones, approximately 90% observed once, and the top ten hold about 5%. The sample taken for sequencing was peripheral blood. This TCR came from a woman in her sixties or seventies with active COVID-19. V gene TRBV4-1 combines with J gene TRBJ2-5, with 8 bases fitting TRBD2. CDR3 sequence (DNA): TGCGCCAGCAGCCAAGGAGGTAGCGGGACCCAAGAGACCCAGTACTTC. Its translation is CASSQGGSGTQETQYF.